The 21 T cell receptor beta chains given below trace back to one sample, sequenced in a study of cytomegalovirus exposure and HLA in healthy donors. Profiled with immunoSEQ multiplex PCR; TCRdb holds only in-frame clones, not every one. The sample lists 100,000 to 150,000 clones; 89% were seen once. Source material: PBMCs. These receptor sequences come from a woman younger than 30 in good health and CMV-seronegative.

The chain uses TRBV19 and TRBJ1-4, with TRBD1 identical over 12 bases. Germline V gene lookup returns CDR1 LNHDA and CDR2 SQIVND (reference sequence). The CDR3 length is 17 residues. Trimming cost V 3 bases and J 4 bases; bases outside gene matches: 6. CDR3 DNA: TGTGCCAGTAGTATCGCCCGGGACAGGGGGCTTAATGAAAAACTGTTTTTT. This translates into CASSIARDRGLNEKLFF. The whole variable domain, remainder taken from reference TRBV19 and TRBJ1-4, is DGGITQSPKYLFRKEGQNVTLSCEQNLNHDAMYWYRQDPGQGLRLIYYSQIVNDFQKGDIAEGYSVSREKKESFPLTVTSAQKNPTAFYLCASSIARDRGLNEKLFFGSGTQLSVL.

The chain recombines TRBV6-1 with TRBJ2-7; 7 bases align to TRBD1. CDR3 size: 15 residues. Germline V gene data show CDR1 as MNHNS and CDR2 as SASEGT. V lost 2 bases to trimming and J lost 0 bases; unmatched junction nucleotides: 4. As DNA, the CDR3 is TGTGCCAGCAGTGAACTAGGGGGCGTCTCCTACGAGCAGTACTTC. This codes for CASSELGGVSYEQYF.

The chain couples TRBV9 to TRBJ1-3; TRBD1 matches 10 bases. The CDR3 spans 14 residues. Trimming cost V 4 bases and J 8 bases; bases outside gene matches: 6. The germline V gene encodes CDR1 SGDLS and CDR2 YYNGEE. The CDR3 region is CASSPRTGGDTIYF. CDR3 nucleotides: TGTGCCAGCAGCCCCCGGACAGGGGGGGACACCATATATTTT.

V usage is TRBV7-8 and J usage is TRBJ2-1, with 8 bases identical to TRBD2. The CDR3 length is 15 residues. Germline loops: CDR1 SGHVS, CDR2 FQNEAQ. After removal of 0 bases from V and 8 bases from J, the junction contained 6 bases not matched to a gene. The CDR3 here is CASSLALAGRDEQFF. The CDR3 DNA reads TGTGCCAGCAGCTTAGCTCTAGCGGGTAGGGATGAGCAGTTCTTC.

This rearrangement joins TRBV21-1 to TRBJ2-2; the table's D gene call, TRBD2, was not cross checked with the DNA. TRBV21-1 is shown as a pseudogene. This CDR3 contains 16 residues. CDR3 DNA: TGTGCCAGCAGCAAAGACAGCCCCGGGGACACCGGGGAGCTGTTTTTT. Translating it yields CASSKDSPGDTGELFF.

The chain carries TRBV15 and TRBJ2-1, with TRBD2 as a possible D gene (6 bases). V lost 5 bases and J 9 bases, leaving 11 bases between the germline ends. In germline, CDR1 is LNHNV, CDR2 YYDKDF (reference sequence). The length of the CDR3 is 12 residues. The CDR3 sequence: CATSPDGGEQFF. The CDR3 DNA is TGTGCCACCAGCCCCGACGGGGGTGAGCAGTTCTTC.

The J gene is TRBJ2-5, the V gene TRBV7-8; D is ambiguous. This CDR3 is built from 13 residues. Trimming stripped 6 bases from V and 2 bases from J, with 10 bases between. Germline values: CDR1 SGHVS, CDR2 FQNEAQ. This CDR3 is CASRPLQQETQYF. In DNA, the CDR3 is TGTGCCAGCAGGCCCCTTCAGCAAGAGACCCAGTACTTC.

This clone has just one count. The CDR3 sequence: CASSQAGTDTQYF. CDR3 sequence (DNA): TGCGCCAGCAGCCAGGCAGGGACAGATACGCAGTATTTT. This chain uses TRBV4-1 with TRBJ2-3, with D perhaps matching TRBD1 (5 bases). This CDR3 is built from 13 residues. Germline CDR1 is MGHRA and CDR2 is YSYEKL. Trimming left V 3 bases short and J 3 bases short, with 7 bases between.

This clone was counted only a few times. This sequence joins TRBV5-8 and TRBJ1-1, with 8 bases identical to TRBD1. Unmatched junction bases numbered 16, after V lost 4 bases and J lost 11 bases. Germline values: CDR1 SGHTS, CDR2 YDEGEE. This CDR3 comprises 15 residues. The CDR3 nucleotides read TGTGCCAGCAGCCCCCGTGGGGCGCAGGGGGCCGTTGCTTTCTTT. This sequence encodes CASSPRGAQGAVAFF.

The gene calls are TRBV27 and TRBJ1-2; D remains unclear. The CDR3 consists of 15 residues. Germline values: CDR1 MNHEY, CDR2 SMNVEV (reference sequence). The V end was cut by 0 bases, the J end by 4 bases, with 12 bases between. The CDR3 loop is CASSLSIAAPYGYTF. As DNA, the CDR3 is TGTGCCAGCAGTTTATCGATAGCGGCACCCTATGGCTACACCTTC.

The chain has TRBV27 and TRBJ2-2; 13 bases fit TRBD2. This CDR3 region has 15 residues. Per germline, CDR1 MNHEY and CDR2 SMNVEV (reference sequence). After removal of 6 bases from V and 6 bases from J, the junction contained 4 bases not matched to a gene. The CDR3 nucleotides read TGTGCCAGCAGGGTACTAGCGGGAGGGCCCGGGGAGCTGTTTTTT. It translates to CASRVLAGGPGELFF.

The chain uses TRBV6-5 and TRBJ2-3; 9 bases match TRBD2. The V gene end was trimmed by 6 bases and the J gene end by 1 base; junction bases not matched to a gene: 5. Germline V gives CDR1 MNHEY, CDR2 SVGAGI. This CDR3 region has 15 residues. This CDR3 is CASRLAGAGTDTQYF. The CDR3, as DNA: TGTGCCAGCAGATTAGCGGGAGCGGGCACAGATACGCAGTATTTT.

The chain combines TRBV18 with TRBJ2-2; TRBD2 matches at 10 bases. The junction had 4 bases not matched to a gene; V was cut back by 2 bases and J by 1 base. The CDR3 contains 17 residues. Germline V CDR1 and CDR2: KGHSH, LQKENI. CDR3 in DNA: TGTGCCAGCTCACCAAGGACTAGCGGTAGGAACACCGGGGAGCTGTTTTTT. Translation gives CASSPRTSGRNTGELFF.

As concerns this clone: Other DNA sequences in the same sample also yield this CDR3. The chain couples TRBV7-9 to TRBJ1-1, with no clear D. V shed 5 bases and J shed 0 bases, with 7 bases lying between them. Per the germline V gene, CDR1 is SEHNR and CDR2 is FQNEAQ (reference sequence). The CDR3 extends over 13 amino acids. The chain's CDR3 is CASSPTLNTEAFF. The DNA of the CDR3 is TGTGCCAGCAGCCCGACACTGAACACTGAAGCTTTCTTT.

This chain connects TRBV28 to TRBJ2-6; TRBD1 matches 8 bases. V shed 5 bases, J shed 3 bases, and the junction held 12 bases outside the gene matches. The CDR3 runs to 18 residues. Looked up from germline, CDR1 is MDHEN and CDR2 is SYDVKM. CDR3 in DNA: TGTGCCAGCAGTAATAGACAGGGGATTGTTTTTGGGGCCAACGTCCTGACTTTC. It is translated as CASSNRQGIVFGANVLTF.

CDR3 in amino acids: CASSLGPSYEQYF. CDR3 nucleotide sequence: TGTGCCAGCAGCTTAGGTCCGTCCTACGAGCAGTACTTC. The chain employs TRBV11-2 and TRBJ2-7; D not certain. V was trimmed by 1 base and J by 1 base, leaving 5 bases between them. Germline values: CDR1 SGHAT, CDR2 FQNNGV. The CDR3 runs to 13 residues. Based on the CDR3 plus reference TRBV11-2 and TRBJ2-7, the full variable domain is EAGVAQSPRYKIIEKRQSVAFWCNPISGHATLYWYQQILGQGPKLLIQFQNNGVVDDSQLPKDRFSAERLKGVDSTLKIQPAKLEDSAVYLCASSLGPSYEQYFGPGTRLTVT.

This clone has more than one count but fewer than ten. The V gene is TRBV15, the J gene TRBJ2-1; TRBD2 aligns across 13 bases. The CDR3 runs to 15 residues. Germline lookup yields CDR1 LNHNV and CDR2 YYDKDF (reference sequence). Losses at the gene ends were 1 base for V and 6 bases for J; bases not matched to a gene: 0. The CDR3: CATSRGTSGSNEQFF. In DNA form, the CDR3 reads TGTGCCACCAGCAGAGGGACTAGCGGGAGCAATGAGCAGTTCTTC.

The chain has TRBV28 and TRBJ2-5, with a tentative D call TRBD2 (6 bases). V lost 3 bases and J lost 4, with 12 bases in between. Germline V gene lookup returns CDR1 MDHEN and CDR2 SYDVKM. The CDR3 runs to 14 residues. CDR3 DNA: TGTGCCAGCAGTTTCCAGGAGGAGGGAGAGACCCAGTACTTC. Protein product: CASSFQEEGETQYF.

The J gene is TRBJ2-1, the V gene TRBV7-9, with a weak D call TRBD2 (6 bases). CDR1 is SEHNR, CDR2 FQNEAQ, per germline (reference sequence). V was trimmed by 5 bases and J by 3 bases, leaving 11 bases between them. The CDR3 consists of 14 residues. The CDR3 DNA reads as TGTGCCAGCAGCCTGACGGGGGACTACAATGAGCAGTTCTTC. This translates into CASSLTGDYNEQFF.

The chain combines TRBV6-6 with TRBJ2-3, with 8 bases matching TRBD1. Looked up from germline, CDR1 is MNHNY and CDR2 is SVGAGI (reference sequence). With 6 bases clipped from V and 2 bases from J, the junction kept 4 bases outside the gene matches. The CDR3 has 14 residues. The CDR3 is CASSPQGDTDTQYF. The CDR3 DNA sequence: TGTGCCAGCAGCCCACAGGGGGACACAGATACGCAGTATTTT.

The rearrangement joins TRBV2 to TRBJ2-3; TRBD2 is a possible D gene (5 bases). Germline V CDR1 and CDR2: SNHLY, FYNNEI. This CDR3 spans 14 amino acids. Trimming removed 6 bases at V and 2 bases at J, with 12 bases between. The CDR3 bases are TGTGCCAGCAGGGCGGACTTCCCCACAGATACGCAGTATTTT. Encoded protein: CASRADFPTDTQYF.